The present T cell receptor beta chain was sequenced within a study of T-cell reconstitution after alpha-beta-depleted transplantation in children. Unique molecular identifiers were incorporated into the prepared TCRbeta library. MiXCR, applied by TCRdb to the PCR reads, yields one record per CDR3 protein. The data contain 640,000 or so distinct CDR3 sequences, approximately 15% of them singletons. V lost 3 bases and J lost 6, with 12 bases in between. CDR1 and CDR2 (germline): DFQATT, SNEGSKA (reference sequence). CDR3 length: 13 residues. To note about this clonotype: A read error may be the cause here, since a much bigger clone is one base away.

The starting material was PBMCs from the stem cell graft donor, obtained from the stem cell graft. The chain recombines TRBV20-1 with TRBJ2-1; D is ambiguous. This TCR derives from a human donor who donated a stem cell graft to a child with acute myeloid leukemia. This CDR3 is CSASYGLGNEQFF. The DNA for the CDR3 is TGCAGTGCTAGTTATGGTCTCGGCAATGAGCAGTTCTTC.